Presented here are 19 T cell receptor beta chains from one specimen sequenced in a study of beta chain features in type 1 diabetes (dated by TCRdb to the late 2010s). The paper as a whole reports these results and caveats: In all four CD4+ subsets, TCRB CDR3 length was moderately but significantly shorter in type 1 diabetes patients.

No antigens are known for them. The method was the immunoSEQ multiplex PCR assay. The entire amount of isolated RNA was reverse transcribed using the High Capacity cDNA Reverse Transcription Kit, so the sequenced TCRB transcripts were expressed ones. The table was pulled from immuneACCESS by TCRdb, which kept in-frame rearrangements only. Such tables lose some clones; where checked, under half of the loss comes from unresolved V genes, and the rest has no known cause. The sample table lists 600,000 or so clones, around 12% of them with a count of one. The top ten clonotypes cover roughly 0.12% of the sample. The source material was naive CD4+ T cells from blood. The cell subset or site label on this specimen signifies: true naive CD4+ T cells. Receptors were obtained from a man aged 30 to 45 with type 1 diabetes.

The genes are TRBV30 and TRBJ2-7, with D tentatively TRBD1 (6 bases). Germline CDR1 GTSNPN, CDR2 SVGIG (reference sequence). V was cut by 7 bases and J by 0 bases, with 13 bases left in between. The CDR3 has 13 amino acids. CDR3 sequence (DNA): TGTGCCTACAAAACAGGGCTCTCCTACGAGCAGTACTTC. Translated, it gives CAYKTGLSYEQYF.

The table lists this clone with a few counts. Additional DNA sequences in this sample encode the identical CDR3. This rearrangement joins TRBV5-4 to TRBJ2-7; no clear D gene. Germline loops: CDR1 SGHNT, CDR2 YYREEE (reference sequence). V shed 0 bases and J shed 4 bases, with 5 bases lying between them. The CDR3 is made up of 12 amino acids. The CDR3 sequence is CASSLDGYEQYF. CDR3 DNA sequence: TGTGCCAGCAGCTTGGATGGATACGAGCAGTACTTC.

This clone appeared a few times. This sample includes further DNA sequences coding for the same CDR3. The chain's CDR3 is CASSITGGNQPQHF. The CDR3 nucleotides are TGTGCCAGTAGTATCACAGGGGGCAATCAGCCCCAGCATTTT. The chain couples TRBV19 to TRBJ1-5; the match to TRBD1 covers 7 bases. This CDR3 has 14 residues. CDR1 and CDR2 (germline): LNHDA, SQIVND (reference sequence). V lost 3 bases and J lost 2; bases outside the gene matches: 1.

V is TRBV10-3 and J is TRBJ2-5, with D perhaps matching TRBD1 (5 bases). Trimming took 5 bases from V and 5 from J, leaving 18 bases between them. Germline CDR1 is ENHRY and CDR2 is SYGVKD. This CDR3 has 15 amino acids. In nucleotides, the CDR3 is TGTGCCATCAGTACAGGAGTGACTCGGTCGGAGACCCAGTACTTC. Translation: CAISTGVTRSETQYF.

This chain links TRBV11-2 with TRBJ1-6; D uncertain. Germline lookup yields CDR1 SGHAT and CDR2 FQNNGV. This CDR3 is built from 17 residues. Trimming stripped 1 base from V and 10 bases from J, with 20 bases between. CDR3 sequence reads: CASSLVRPPGRTSPLHF. CDR3 DNA: TGTGCCAGCAGCTTAGTACGCCCGCCAGGTAGAACCTCACCCCTCCACTTT.

The V call is TRBV29-1, the J call TRBJ1-4; D is possibly TRBD1 (5 bases). The V end was cut by 6 bases, the J end by 9 bases, with 20 bases between. The CDR3 has 14 residues. CDR1 is SQVTM and CDR2 is ANQGSEA in the germline V gene. CDR3 amino acids: CSVTTGTLRQKLFF. The CDR3 DNA reads as TGCAGCGTCACTACCGGGACCCTCCGCCAAAAACTGTTTTTT.

The chain joins TRBV13 to TRBJ2-7, with TRBD2 matching 7 bases. Germline assignment: CDR1 PRHDT and CDR2 FYEKMQ (reference sequence). The junction had 15 bases not matched to a gene; V was cut back by 2 bases and J by 5 bases. The CDR3 length is 17 residues. The CDR3 is CASSLTVTGTTRNEQYF. CDR3 nucleotides: TGTGCCAGCAGCTTAACAGTTACCGGGACTACGAGGAACGAGCAGTACTTC.

V gene TRBV6-4 combines with J gene TRBJ2-5, with D perhaps matching TRBD1 or TRBD2 (5 bases each). Per the germline V gene, CDR1 is MRHNA and CDR2 is SNTAGT. V lost 3 bases and J lost 4, with 15 bases in between. CDR3 size: 15 residues. CDR3 bases: TGTGCCAGCAGTGAGGCTGGGGGAGCAGGAGAGACCCAGTACTTC. This sequence encodes CASSEAGGAGETQYF.

This clone has a handful of counts. The chain has TRBV7-8 and TRBJ1-2; D remains ambiguous. V shed 8 bases and J shed 7 bases, with 17 bases lying between them. Germline CDR1 reads SGHVS; CDR2 reads FQNEAQ. The CDR3 sequence is 13 residues long. CDR3 amino acids: CASRKTGSAGYTF. CDR3 nucleotides: TGTGCCAGCCGAAAGACGGGGAGCGCTGGCTACACCTTC.

This clone was detected only a few times. The V and J genes are TRBV9 and TRBJ2-3; possible D gene TRBD1, 5 bases. V lost 0 bases and J lost 6, with 8 bases in between. This CDR3 has 13 amino acids. The germline V gene encodes CDR1 SGDLS and CDR2 YYNGEE. CDR3 sequence (DNA): TGTGCCAGCAGCGTAGGGGCAGGGGATACGCAGTATTTT. Translation gives CASSVGAGDTQYF. Complete variable domain (other parts from reference TRBV9 and TRBJ2-3): DSGVTQTPKHLITATGQRVTLRCSPRSGDLSVYWYQQSLDQGLQFLIQYYNGEERAKGNILERFSAQQFPDLHSELNLSSLELGDSALYFCASSVGAGDTQYFGPGTRLTVL.

This clone was counted only a few times. The chain is built from TRBV7-8 and TRBJ1-1; TRBD1 might be the D (6 bases). This CDR3 has 12 amino acids. CDR1 and CDR2 from the germline V gene are SGHVS and FQNEAQ. The V end lost 3 bases, the J end lost 10 bases, and 12 bases lay between the germline ends. CDR3 bases: TGTGCCAGCAGCTTCACAGGGCTGGGAGCTTTCTTT. Protein product: CASSFTGLGAFF.

CDR3 in amino acids: CASSSTGMNTEAFF. In DNA, the CDR3 is TGTGCCAGCAGCTCGACAGGGATGAACACTGAAGCTTTCTTT. The V gene is TRBV7-6, the J gene TRBJ1-1; 7 bases match TRBD1. The V and J ends lost 4 bases and 0 bases, in that order; junction bases with no gene match: 2. CDR3 size: 14 residues. Germline CDR1 is SGHVS and CDR2 is FNYEAQ.

This clone was detected only a few times. This sequence joins TRBV27 and TRBJ2-2; no clear D gene. Trimming shortened V by 1 base and J by 4 bases, and 4 bases separated the two germline ends. Germline V gene sequence: CDR1 MNHEY, CDR2 SMNVEV (reference sequence). The CDR3 has 13 residues. The CDR3 here is CASSLLSTGELFF. In DNA form, the CDR3 reads TGTGCCAGCAGTTTATTGTCCACCGGGGAGCTGTTTTTT.

There are a few counts of this clone. The genes are TRBV7-9 and TRBJ2-1, with 8 nucleotides matching TRBD2. This CDR3 contains 15 residues. Trimming at V came to 4 bases and at J to 4 bases, leaving 6 bases not matched to a gene. CDR1 is SEHNR, CDR2 FQNEAQ, per germline (reference sequence). The CDR3 DNA follows: TGTGCCAGCAGCTCCTCGGGGGGGAGGTACAATGAGCAGTTCTTC. Its translation: CASSSSGGRYNEQFF.

The chain is built from TRBV6-1 and TRBJ1-1; the D gene is possibly TRBD1 (5 bases). This CDR3 region has 14 residues. Germline assignment: CDR1 MNHNS and CDR2 SASEGT. V lost 4 bases and J lost 7, with 16 bases in between. CDR3 protein: CASSGLAGRGEAFF. CDR3 nucleotide sequence: TGTGCCAGCAGTGGATTAGCAGGGCGAGGTGAAGCTTTCTTT.

There are a few counts of this clone. This chain uses TRBV29-1 with TRBJ2-7; the D gene could be TRBD1 or TRBD2 (5 bases each). Germline CDR1 is SQVTM and CDR2 is ANQGSEA. Trimming took 4 bases from V and 6 from J, leaving 16 bases between them. The CDR3 contains 13 residues. CDR3 sequence: CSVGGVGSLEQYF. The CDR3 bases are TGCAGCGTTGGAGGGGTAGGTTCCCTCGAGCAGTACTTC.

This clone was detected only a few times. CDR3 in DNA: TGTGCCAGCTCACCACCGTGGGGGGCTCTGAACGAGCAGTACTTC. This encodes CASSPPWGALNEQYF. This chain uses TRBV18 with TRBJ2-7; D tentatively reads TRBD1 or TRBD2 (6 bases each). Germline-derived CDR1 and CDR2 are KGHSH and LQKENI. With 0 bases removed from V and 5 bases from J, the gap between germline ends came to 14 bases. This CDR3 region has 15 residues.

The V call is TRBV4-3, the J call TRBJ1-4; D may be TRBD1 (5 bases). The CDR3 consists of 15 residues. Trimming removed 0 bases from V and 7 bases from J, with 12 bases in between. Germline V lookup: CDR1 LGHNA, CDR2 YSLEER. The CDR3 nucleotides read TGCGCCAGCAGCCAAGATCTCACGGGGGGTGAAAAACTGTTTTTT. Its protein product is CASSQDLTGGEKLFF.

The chain combines TRBV9 with TRBJ2-7, with D perhaps matching TRBD1 or TRBD2 (7 bases each). Germline V CDR1 and CDR2: SGDLS, YYNGEE. The CDR3 sequence is 15 residues long. V lost 3 bases and J 1 base, leaving 14 bases between the germline ends. The CDR3 sequence is CASSAGGTASYEQYF. The CDR3, as DNA: TGTGCCAGCAGCGCCGGGGGGACAGCTTCCTACGAGCAGTACTTC.